This TCR beta chain originates from a study of T cell responses to AZD1222 COVID-19 vaccine. This clone was found once. The germline V gene has CDR1 GTSNPN and CDR2 SVGIG (reference sequence). Trimming cost V 2 bases and J 8 bases; bases outside gene matches: 8. The CDR3 covers 13 residues. Sequencing used immunoSEQ multiplex PCR; TCRdb keeps in-frame clones, though not all of them. The sample comprises more than 150,000 clones, 80% to 95% of which are singletons, and nearly 3.5% rests with the top ten. The receptor was derived from an adult who received the AZD1222 COVID-19 vaccine. This specimen was peripheral blood, taken 28 days after the second AZD1222 dose. The V call is TRBV30, the J call TRBJ1-2, with 7 nucleotides matching TRBD1. CDR3 DNA sequence: TGTGCCTGGAGTCCCTCCGGGACAGCCGGCTACACCTTC. This encodes CAWSPSGTAGYTF.